What follows describes a single TCR beta chain. The antigen is unknown. The table came from immunoSEQ multiplex PCR; TCRdb's copy has only in-frame clones and leaves some out. This table has approximately 6,200 clones, more than 75% appearing once. The data belong to a study of T cell clonotyping in hematopoietic cell transplantation. Whole-study results and caveats: No sorting was done, leaving CD4 and CD8 contributions mixed. Graft donor and pretransplant recipient Inverse Simpson Index values predicted broader posttransplant TCR diversity.

Blood collection times were about day -28 and days 30, 100, 180 posttransplant. Germline CDR1 is LGHNA and CDR2 is YSLEER. This CDR3 region has 15 residues. The V and J ends lost 2 bases and 6 bases, in that order; junction bases with no gene match: 7. The specimen comprised peripheral blood mononuclear cells, sampled 100 days after allogeneic stem cell transplant. The clonotype originates from a female patient in her fifties or sixties who had an allogeneic stem cell transplant from a related donor, so the T cells may come from the graft donor. Some clones in this sample may be carry-over from other donors' samples. The J gene is TRBJ1-5, the V gene TRBV4-3; 7 nucleotides align to TRBD1. CDR3 residues: CASSQNQQGSQPQHF. The CDR3 nucleotides read TGCGCCAGCAGCCAAAACCAACAGGGGTCTCAGCCCCAGCATTTT.